This TCR beta chain was profiled in a study of regulatory T cells in long-lasting Graves disease. Study conclusions and caveats: It was possible that the small sample size reduced accuracy.

According to the study, TCR beta libraries were built with iRepertoire HTBI primers and CDR3-region Arm-PCR. Each CDR3 protein gets one entry after TCRdb re-called the multiplex PCR reads with MiXCR. In the table there are about 460,000 distinct CDR3 sequences, 14% of which are singletons. The CDR3 spans 12 residues. V was shortened by 6 bases and J by 5 bases, with 12 bases between the two germline ends. The germline V gene encodes CDR1 DFQATT and CDR2 SNEGSKA (reference sequence). Indicated time point: newly diagnosed GD, antithyroid drugs for less than 3 months. PBMC-extracted RNA yielded the TCR library. This clonotype was detected ten times or more. Its antigen is not identified. These sequences were also reported in another study, on T cells in Graves' hyperthyroidism and ophthalmopathy. From that study: Diagnostic assessment was based on clinical symptoms, serum thyroxine and TRAb, thyroid ultrasound and orbital computed tomography. HTBI primers drove first-round RT-PCR of the TCR CDR3. The authors' 13 V-J model separated ophthalmopathy from stable hyperthyroidism.

The sequencing here drew on peripheral blood mononuclear cells (PBMCs), taken at new diagnosis, from a patient treated with antithyroid drugs. The TCR sequence derives from a woman aged 45-60 years with Graves disease. The chain has TRBV20-1 and TRBJ2-3, with unresolved D. In DNA, the CDR3 is TGCAGTGCCAAAGGACCGGGAGATACGCAGTATTTT. It translates to CSAKGPGDTQYF.